The 19 T cell receptor beta chains below all came from one sample that was sequenced in a study of long-term antiretroviral therapy in people with HIV (dated by TCRdb to the early 2020s). Sequencing of the TRB variable region was done with the immunoSEQ hsTCRB v3.0 assay at survey level resolution. TCRdb retrieved this table from immuneACCESS and kept in-frame rearrangements only. Not all clones are present; in checked studies, unresolved V genes account for under half, and no reason is known for the remainder. The sample has tens of thousands of clones on record, over 85% of them singletons. About 9.3% of the sample comes from the top ten. This specimen was unsorted PBMCs, taken 6.2 years after starting antiretroviral therapy. The receptors originated from a man between 35 and 55 years old with HIV.

This clone was counted a single time. This chain connects TRBV27 to TRBJ1-6; no firm D call. This CDR3 is built from 12 residues. Trimming stripped 3 bases from V and 13 bases from J, with 10 bases between. CDR1 is MNHEY, CDR2 SMNVEV, per germline (reference sequence). CDR3 residues: CASSFWGRPLHF. CDR3 coding DNA: TGTGCCAGCAGTTTTTGGGGTAGGCCCCTCCACTTT.

The gene calls are TRBV4-2 and TRBJ2-1; D uncertain. Germline assignment: CDR1 LGHNA and CDR2 YNFKEQ. The CDR3 contains 17 residues. Trimming stripped 1 base from V and 0 bases from J, with 13 bases between. CDR3 amino acids: CASSQVVGTSSYNEQFF. The CDR3 DNA reads as TGTGCCAGCAGCCAAGTCGTCGGTACCAGCTCCTACAATGAGCAGTTCTTC.

This rearrangement joins TRBV9 to TRBJ1-2; 9 bases are a match to TRBD1. V shed 4 bases, J shed 4 bases, and the junction held 5 bases outside the gene matches. This CDR3 is built from 14 residues. The germline V gene has CDR1 SGDLS and CDR2 YYNGEE. The CDR3 spells CASSTQGAGYGYTF. The CDR3 DNA reads TGTGCCAGCAGCACACAGGGGGCTGGCTATGGCTACACCTTC.

This clone came up once. The chain carries TRBV5-1 and TRBJ1-1; 9 nucleotides line up with TRBD1. The V and J ends lost 4 bases and 2 bases, in that order; junction bases with no gene match: 12. Germline V gives CDR1 SGHRS, CDR2 YFSETQ. The CDR3 contains 17 residues. The CDR3 DNA reads as TGCGCCAGCAGCCCGAACGTTCCGGGACAGGGCAACACTGAAGCTTTCTTT. It yields the protein CASSPNVPGQGNTEAFF.

The chain links TRBV2 to TRBJ1-1; D not certain. The V gene's germline CDR1 is SNHLY and CDR2 FYNNEI. This CDR3 is built from 16 residues. The germline V and J ends were trimmed by 4 bases and 1 base, with 16 bases remaining between them. In DNA, the CDR3 is TGTGCCAGCAGTGTTGACATCCCCGGAGGGAACACTGAAGCTTTCTTT. Residues: CASSVDIPGGNTEAFF.

The V gene is TRBV12-5, the J gene TRBJ1-1; the D gene is possibly TRBD1 (5 bases). Per germline, CDR1 LGHNT and CDR2 FRNRAP. CDR3 length equals 17 residues. Trimming pared 2 bases from V and 1 base from J, leaving 17 bases between. The CDR3, as DNA: TGTGCTAGTGGTTTGTCGCTGGGGGGAGACCCGAACACTGAAGCTTTCTTT. Amino acids: CASGLSLGGDPNTEAFF.

The chain uses TRBV27 and TRBJ1-1; D possibly corresponds to TRBD1 (6 bases). There are 14 residues in the CDR3. CDR1 MNHEY and CDR2 SMNVEV come from the germline V gene (reference sequence). The ends were cut back, 6 bases at V and 1 base at J, with 12 bases in the middle. The CDR3 reads CASRVTGTNTEAFF. In nucleotides, the CDR3 is TGTGCCAGCAGGGTAACAGGGACGAACACTGAAGCTTTCTTT.

The rearrangement joins TRBV7-2 to TRBJ1-1; 7 bases agree with TRBD1. Germline CDR1 and CDR2: SGHTA and FQGNSA. The CDR3 totals 15 residues. The trim removed 3 bases at V and 0 bases at J, leaving 4 bases unmatched. The CDR3 nucleotides read TGTGCCAGCAGCTTCTCAGGGGGTGTGAACACTGAAGCTTTCTTT. Translation gives CASSFSGGVNTEAFF.

The V and J genes are TRBV30 and TRBJ1-5, with 7 positions matching TRBD1. The CDR3 has 14 amino acids. Trimming at V came to 3 bases and at J to 0 bases, leaving 2 bases not matched to a gene. Germline loops: CDR1 GTSNPN, CDR2 SVGIG (reference sequence). This CDR3 reads CAWRGQNSNQPQHF. CDR3 coding DNA: TGTGCCTGGAGGGGACAGAATAGCAATCAGCCCCAGCATTTT. The variable domain in full, with the rest retrieved from reference TRBV30 and TRBJ1-5, is SQTIHQWPATLVQPVGSPLSLECTVEGTSNPNLYWYRQAAGRGLQLLFYSVGIGQISSEVPQNLSASRPQDRQFILSSKKLLLSDSGFYLCAWRGQNSNQPQHFGDGTRLSIL.

The chain is built from TRBV5-1 and TRBJ2-3, with D possibly being TRBD1 or TRBD2 (5 bases each). Germline-derived CDR1 and CDR2 are SGHRS and YFSETQ. V was pared by 0 bases and J by 1 base, with 9 bases between. This CDR3 has 15 amino acids. The CDR3 loop is CASSLGGARTDTQYF. CDR3 sequence (DNA): TGCGCCAGCAGCTTGGGAGGGGCCCGCACAGATACGCAGTATTTT. Full variable domain (missing parts from reference TRBV5-1 and TRBJ2-3): KAGVTQTPRYLIKTRGQQVTLSCSPISGHRSVSWYQQTPGQGLQFLFEYFSETQRNKGNFPGRFSGRQFSNSRSEMNVSTLELGDSALYLCASSLGGARTDTQYFGPGTRLTVL.

This chain links TRBV6-5 with TRBJ2-5, with D possibly matching TRBD1 (7 bases). Trimming removed 7 bases from V and 7 bases from J, with 10 bases in between. CDR3 length: 11 amino acids. Germline V gene sequence: CDR1 MNHEY, CDR2 SVGAGI. Here the CDR3 reads CASTQGGTQYF. The CDR3 DNA is TGTGCCAGCACCCAGGGGGGGACCCAGTACTTC.

V usage is TRBV9 and J usage is TRBJ1-3; possible D gene TRBD1, 5 bases. The V end lost 0 bases, the J end lost 0 bases, and 19 bases lay between the germline ends. The CDR3 has 19 residues. CDR1 is SGDLS and CDR2 is YYNGEE in the germline V gene. CDR3 protein: CASSVASWGSASSGNTIYF. In nucleotides, the CDR3 is TGTGCCAGCAGCGTAGCTTCCTGGGGCAGCGCGAGCTCTGGAAACACCATATATTTT.

The gene calls are TRBV9 and TRBJ2-7, with D perhaps TRBD2 (5 bases). The CDR3 extends over 14 amino acids. Germline V gene data show CDR1 as SGDLS and CDR2 as YYNGEE. With 0 bases removed from V and 3 bases from J, the gap between germline ends came to 10 bases. This CDR3 is CASSVEEVSYEQYF. The CDR3 DNA sequence: TGTGCCAGCAGCGTAGAGGAGGTAAGCTACGAGCAGTACTTC.

The chain carries TRBV19 and TRBJ2-2; no clear D. Deletions cut 1 base from V and 2 bases from J, with 5 bases between. There are 14 residues in the CDR3. From germline, CDR1 is LNHDA and CDR2 SQIVND (reference sequence). Here the CDR3 reads CASSIAPNTGELFF. The CDR3 region has the DNA TGTGCCAGTAGTATAGCGCCAAACACCGGGGAGCTGTTTTTT.

The rearrangement joins TRBV30 to TRBJ2-1; D might be TRBD2 (8 bases). The CDR3 spans 16 residues. From germline, CDR1 is GTSNPN and CDR2 SVGIG (reference sequence). V dropped 1 base and J dropped 2 bases, with 15 bases sitting between them. CDR3 bases: TGTGCCTGGAGTGGAGGGGGCGGGAGGCCCTACAATGAGCAGTTCTTC. Protein product: CAWSGGGGRPYNEQFF.

This chain uses TRBV4-3 with TRBJ1-2, with TRBD1 matching over 7 bases. CDR1 is LGHNA and CDR2 is YSLEER in the germline V gene. The J segment lost 8 bases and the V segment lost 3 bases, leaving 15 bases of the junction unmatched. The CDR3 consists of 16 residues. CDR3 nucleotide sequence: TGCGCCAGCAGCCACACCTTAGGGGGCGGACCGGGGGGCTACACCTTC. Amino acids: CASSHTLGGGPGGYTF.

V gene TRBV18 combines with J gene TRBJ2-2; 7 nucleotides align to TRBD2. This CDR3 has 16 amino acids. Germline CDR1 reads KGHSH; CDR2 reads LQKENI. J gave up 1 base and V 2 bases, and 4 bases lay outside the gene matches. The CDR3 loop reads CASSPVAGENTGELFF. In DNA form, the CDR3 reads TGTGCCAGCTCACCAGTGGCGGGGGAGAACACCGGGGAGCTGTTTTTT. Combining the CDR3 with reference TRBV18 and TRBJ2-2 gives the whole variable domain NAGVMQNPRHLVRRRGQEARLRCSPMKGHSHVYWYRQLPEEGLKFMVYLQKENIIDESGMPKERFSAEFPKEGPSILRIQQVVRGDSAAYFCASSPVAGENTGELFFGEGSRLTVL.

This chain joins TRBV6-5 and TRBJ2-1; D may be TRBD2 (6 bases). V was trimmed by 1 base and J by 10 bases, leaving 14 bases between them. Germline lookup yields CDR1 MNHEY and CDR2 SVGAGI. The CDR3 totals 14 residues. CDR3 loop: CASSYWASAGEQFF. The CDR3 region has the DNA TGTGCCAGCAGTTACTGGGCTAGCGCTGGGGAGCAGTTCTTC.

This chain joins TRBV2 and TRBJ2-2; 7 nucleotides agree with TRBD1. With 6 bases clipped from V and 2 bases from J, the junction kept 9 bases outside the gene matches. The CDR3 extends over 16 amino acids. Germline assignment: CDR1 SNHLY and CDR2 FYNNEI. The CDR3 region is CASRETGVLNTGELFF. In DNA, the CDR3 is TGTGCCAGCAGAGAAACAGGGGTTCTCAACACCGGGGAGCTGTTTTTT.